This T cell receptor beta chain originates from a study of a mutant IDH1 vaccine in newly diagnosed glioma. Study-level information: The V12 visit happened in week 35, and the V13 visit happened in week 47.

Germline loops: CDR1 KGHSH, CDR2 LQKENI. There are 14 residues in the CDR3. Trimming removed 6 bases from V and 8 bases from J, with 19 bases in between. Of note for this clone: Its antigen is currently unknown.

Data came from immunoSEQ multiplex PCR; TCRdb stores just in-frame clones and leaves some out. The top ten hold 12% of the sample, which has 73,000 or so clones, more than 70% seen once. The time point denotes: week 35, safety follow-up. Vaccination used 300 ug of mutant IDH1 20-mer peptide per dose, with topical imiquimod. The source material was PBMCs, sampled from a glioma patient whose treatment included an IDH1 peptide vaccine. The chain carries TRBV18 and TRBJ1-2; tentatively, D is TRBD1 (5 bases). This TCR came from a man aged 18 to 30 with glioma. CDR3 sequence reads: CASSPEVRRGGYTF. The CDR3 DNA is TGTGCCAGCTCCCCCGAGGTCCGGCGGGGCGGCTACACCTTC.